Listed below are T cell receptor beta chains from one sample, sequenced in a study of cytomegalovirus exposure and HLA in healthy donors. Measured with immunoSEQ multiplex PCR; TCRdb has only the in-frame clones, and not every one. The sample records roughly 150,000 clones, more than 75% being singletons. Sequenced sample: PBMCs. These receptors were taken from a man aged 25 to 40 in good health and CMV-seronegative. Both conserved end residues are part of each CDR3. A D gene is named only where the DNA matches it firmly. Clone size, where shown, is once, few, many, or a class for clones that have expanded.

TRBJ2-1 TRBV11-3 TRBD2 . CASSLSAGGPYEQFF TGTGCCAGCAGCTTATCAGCGGGAGGGCCCTATGAGCAGTTCTTC
TRBJ2-3 TRBV5-1 TRBD1 . CASSLSGTDTDTQYF TGCGCCAGCAGCCTGTCCGGGACAGACACAGATACGCAGTATTTT
TRBJ2-1 TRBV28 TRBD2 . CASSPPTSFREQFF TGTGCCAGCAGTCCACCGACTAGCTTCAGGGAGCAGTTCTTC
TRBJ1-2 TRBV19 . . CASRDSPLYGYTF TGTGCCAGTAGGGACAGCCCCCTTTATGGCTACACCTTC
TRBJ2-3 TRBV11-2 TRBD1 . CASTRRRDRGASSTDTQYF TGTGCCAGCACCAGGAGAAGAGACAGGGGGGCCTCTAGCACAGATACGCAGTATTTT
TRBJ2-1 TRBV19 TRBD2 . CASSITSSGYGNEQFF TGTGCCAGTAGTATTACGTCTAGCGGTTACGGCAATGAGCAGTTCTTC
TRBJ1-4 TRBV28 . . CASSYTGNEKLFF TGTGCCAGCTCTTACACGGGTAATGAAAAACTGTTTTTT
TRBJ2-7 TRBV28 TRBD2 . CASRFPSGRKYEQYF TGTGCCAGCAGGTTCCCCAGCGGGAGGAAGTACGAGCAGTACTTC
TRBJ2-1 TRBV11-2 . . CASSSANVYNEQFF TGTGCCAGCAGCTCAGCGAATGTCTACAATGAGCAGTTCTTC
TRBJ2-7 TRBV7-2 . . CASRLAPKSHYEQYF TGTGCCAGCAGGCTAGCGCCAAAGAGTCACTACGAGCAGTACTTC
TRBJ2-7 TRBV4-1 TRBD1 . CASSLPGQGVEEQYF TGCGCCAGCAGCCTTCCGGGACAGGGGGTGGAAGAGCAGTACTTC
TRBJ1-1 TRBV7-5 . few CARPNGQGGGMNTEAFF TGTGCCAGACCCAACGGACAGGGTGGTGGTATGAACACTGAAGCTTTCTTT
TRBJ2-7 TRBV6-1 TRBD1 few CASSEFGQAPYEQYF TGTGCCAGCAGTGAATTCGGACAGGCACCCTACGAGCAGTACTTC
TRBJ2-1 TRBV2 . . CASNEGDYEQFF TGTGCCAGCAACGAGGGGGATTACGAGCAGTTCTTC
TRBJ2-7 TRBV19 TRBD2 . CASSSIAGGAYEQYF TGTGCCAGTAGCTCTATAGCGGGAGGTGCCTACGAGCAGTACTTC
TRBJ1-5 TRBV11-3 . . CASSRGISRDQPQHF TGTGCCAGCAGCCGAGGGATTTCAAGGGATCAGCCCCAGCATTTT
TRBJ1-2 TRBV10-3 TRBD1 . CAISPDRDGYTF TGTGCCATCAGCCCGGACAGGGATGGCTACACCTTC
TRBJ2-1 TRBV12-5 . . CASGLVLGRGYNEQFF TGTGCTAGTGGTTTGGTACTAGGCAGGGGTTACAATGAGCAGTTCTTC
TRBJ2-1 TRBV27 TRBD2 . CASSLIAGGNNEQFF TGTGCCAGCAGTTTAATAGCGGGGGGCAACAATGAGCAGTTCTTC
TRBJ2-7 TRBV5-6 . . CASSTGQSYEQYF TGTGCCAGCAGCACTGGACAATCCTACGAGCAGTACTTC
TRBJ2-7 TRBV18 TRBD2 . CASSPGTSGSYEQYF TGTGCCAGCTCACCAGGGACTAGCGGCTCCTACGAGCAGTACTTC
TRBJ2-5 TRBV5-1 TRBD2 . CASSWGLARETQYF TGCGCCAGCAGCTGGGGACTAGCACGGGAGACCCAGTACTTC
TRBJ2-1 TRBV4-1 . . CASSNSQRSSYNEQFF TGCGCCAGCAGCAACTCACAGCGGAGCTCCTACAATGAGCAGTTCTTC
TRBJ1-1 TRBV4-1 . . CASSQEKARNTEAFF TGCGCCAGCAGCCAAGAAAAAGCCCGGAACACTGAAGCTTTCTTT
TRBJ2-2 TRBV6-4 . . CASSDGRNTGELFF TGTGCCAGCAGTGACGGGAGGAACACCGGGGAGCTGTTTTTT
TRBJ1-5 TRBV18 TRBD1 . CASSLTGGKQPQHF TGTGCCAGCTCACTTACAGGGGGTAAACAGCCCCAGCATTTT
TRBJ2-3 TRBV6-5 TRBD1 . CASRRQGTDTQYF TGTGCCAGCAGGCGACAGGGAACAGATACGCAGTATTTT
TRBJ1-1 TRBV5-1 . few CASSLEGPAENTEAFF TGCGCCAGCAGCTTGGAAGGCCCCGCGGAGAACACTGAAGCTTTCTTT
TRBJ2-3 TRBV19 . . CASRYRETDTQYF TGTGCCAGTAGGTACAGGGAGACAGATACGCAGTATTTT
TRBJ2-1 TRBV5-4 . . CASSLERGNEQFF TGTGCCAGCAGCTTGGAAAGGGGGAATGAGCAGTTCTTC
TRBJ2-7 TRBV29-1 TRBD1 . CSVGGTGVSYEQYF TGCAGCGTAGGCGGGACAGGGGTCTCCTACGAGCAGTACTTC
TRBJ2-3 TRBV6-5 . . CASSYFGGLTDTQYF TGTGCCAGCAGTTACTTCGGAGGTCTGACAGATACGCAGTATTTT
TRBJ2-1 TRBV28 TRBD1 . CASSAQTGETYNEQFF TGTGCCAGCAGTGCGCAAACAGGGGAGACCTACAATGAGCAGTTCTTC
TRBJ1-6 TRBV7-9 TRBD1 . CASRPPGQGAVNSPLHF TGTGCCAGCAGACCGCCGGGACAGGGGGCTGTAAATTCACCCCTCCACTTT
TRBJ2-3 TRBV4-1 . . CASSPWGGASTDTQYF TGCGCCAGCAGCCCCTGGGGCGGTGCTAGCACAGATACGCAGTATTTT
TRBJ2-7 TRBV9 . . CASSGTERGQGISYEQYF TGTGCCAGCAGCGGCACTGAGAGAGGGCAGGGGATATCCTACGAGCAGTACTTC
TRBJ2-5 TRBV29-1 TRBD1 few CSVTGTGGMETQYF TGCAGCGTAACCGGGACAGGGGGCATGGAGACCCAGTACTTC
TRBJ2-1 TRBV6-1 TRBD2 . CASRRGLANEQFF TGTGCCAGCAGGAGGGGACTAGCGAATGAGCAGTTCTTC
TRBJ2-7 TRBV7-9 . . CSSSLEGGEQYF TGTTCCAGCAGCTTGGAAGGCGGCGAGCAGTACTTC
TRBJ2-1 TRBV19 TRBD2 . CASSVLAGTYNEQFF TGTGCCAGTAGCGTACTAGCGGGTACCTACAATGAGCAGTTCTTC
TRBJ2-3 TRBV27 TRBD2 once CASSPGLYNTQYF TGTGCCAGCAGTCCGGGACTATACAATACGCAGTATTTT
TRBJ2-7 TRBV6-1 TRBD1 few CASSGRVTGVSEQYF TGTGCCAGCAGTGGCCGAGTGACAGGGGTTAGCGAGCAGTACTTC
TRBJ2-3 TRBV7-6 TRBD2 . CASSLAPRASGSTDTQYF TGTGCCAGCAGCTTAGCCCCTCGGGCTAGCGGGAGCACAGATACGCAGTATTTT
TRBJ2-7 TRBV6-5 TRBD2 . CASSYSRTSTHEQYF TGTGCCAGCAGTTACTCGAGGACTAGTACCCACGAGCAGTACTTC
TRBJ2-7 TRBV6-5 . . CASSYTTGDYWNEQYF TGTGCCAGCAGTTACACGACAGGGGACTACTGGAACGAGCAGTACTTC
TRBJ1-2 TRBV28 . . CASSLYRGIGGYTF TGTGCCAGCAGTTTATACCGAGGCATTGGAGGCTACACCTTC
TRBJ2-5 TRBV28 TRBD2 . CASSITGGQETQYF TGTGCCAGCAGCATCACCGGGGGGCAAGAGACCCAGTACTTC
TRBJ2-1 TRBV28 . . CASISLGGTSVNEQFF TGTGCCAGCATATCCCTGGGTGGGACTTCCGTCAATGAGCAGTTCTTC
TRBJ1-3 TRBV9 . . CASSVWTGLRGTIYF TGTGCCAGCAGCGTTTGGACGGGACTGAGGGGCACCATATATTTT
TRBJ1-2 TRBV7-9 TRBD1 . CASSSGTGPNYGYTF TGTGCCAGCAGCTCCGGGACAGGGCCCAACTATGGCTACACCTTC